The rows below give T cell receptor beta chains drawn from one sample of a study of spatial heterogeneity in lung cancer. MiXCR was run by TCRdb on the 5' RACE reads, yielding one entry per CDR3 protein. Here the sample spans roughly 120,000 distinct CDR3 sequences, roughly an eighth being singletons. The sample here was PBMCs, taken at follow-up. The receptors were gathered from a male donor with early-stage non-small cell lung cancer. The CDR3 runs from the conserved cysteine through the conserved F or W. A D gene is named only where the DNA matches it firmly. Clone size is stated in some rows and not others, as once, few, many or a class when expanded.

d_call	v_call	clone_size	j_call	cdr3_length	cdr3_nt	cdr3_aa
TRBD1	TRBV7-9	many	TRBJ2-7	14	TGTGCCAGCAGCCCCAGGGGGAGCACCTACGAGCAGTACTTC	CASSPRGSTYEQYF
TRBD1	TRBV5-1	few	TRBJ2-1	17	TGCGCCAGCAGCTTGTTGACAGGGGGGAGCTCCTACAATGAGCAGTTCTTC	CASSLLTGGSSYNEQFF
TRBD1	TRBV7-9	few	TRBJ1-6	14	TGTGCCAGCAGCCCTTGGACAGGCAATTCACCCCTCCACTTT	CASSPWTGNSPLHF
.	TRBV3-1	.	TRBJ1-2	14	TGTGCCAGCAGCCTACGGTTATGGGGTGATGGCTACACCTTC	CASSLRLWGDGYTF
TRBD1	TRBV29-1	.	TRBJ1-1	14	TGCAGCGCTATGACAGGGGTCATGAACACTGAAGCTTTCTTT	CSAMTGVMNTEAFF
TRBD2	TRBV3-1	.	TRBJ2-5	16	TGTGCCAGCAGCCTCCGTAGCGGGGGGGCCAGAGAGACCCAGTACTTC	CASSLRSGGARETQYF
.	TRBV5-1	.	TRBJ1-1	15	TGCGCCAGCAGCCCCAACACAGGGAAGAACACTGAAGCTTTCTTT	CASSPNTGKNTEAFF
.	TRBV20-1	.	TRBJ1-5	16	TGCAGTGCCCTTAAAGGCCTGGCAAGTCAGGATCGGCCCCAGCATTTT	CSALKGLASQDRPQHF
.	TRBV5-1	few	TRBJ1-3	15	TGCGCCAGCAGCTTGGCTTGGGGGGCAGGAAACACCATATATTTT	CASSLAWGAGNTIYF
.	TRBV2	few	TRBJ1-5	15	TGTGCCAGCAGACAGGGACTTTTTAGCAATCAGCCCCAGCATTTT	CASRQGLFSNQPQHF
TRBD1	TRBV25-1	.	TRBJ1-2	14	TGTGCCAGCAGTGAATCGACAGGGGGCTATGGCTACACCTTC	CASSESTGGYGYTF
.	TRBV5-4	.	TRBJ2-2	15	TGTGCCAGCAGCTTGACCAGGGGATGGGCCGGGGAGCTGTTTTTT	CASSLTRGWAGELFF
.	TRBV4-3	few	TRBJ2-3	15	TGCGCCAGCAGCCAGCAAGTGGGGGACACAGATACGCAGTATTTT	CASSQQVGDTDTQYF
.	TRBV9	many	TRBJ2-2	15	TGTGCCAGCAGCGTAAACCCAGGGGACACCGGGGAGCTGTTTTTT	CASSVNPGDTGELFF
.	TRBV7-9	.	TRBJ1-5	15	TGTGCCAGCAGCCCACCAGGGGTTAGCAATCAGCCCCAGCATTTT	CASSPPGVSNQPQHF
.	TRBV9	few	TRBJ1-3	17	TGTGCCAGCAGCGTAGACCCCCAGGGTTCCTCTGGAAACACCATATATTTT	CASSVDPQGSSGNTIYF
.	TRBV19	.	TRBJ1-4	13	TGTGCCAGTAGTATGGGCAGCCGGGAAAAACTGTTTTTT	CASSMGSREKLFF